This T cell receptor (beta chain) was observed in a study of response to subunit inactivated influenza vaccine. This clonotype was picked up a small number of times. TCRdb recomputed calls from the RT-PCR reads with MiXCR, one row per CDR3 protein. The sample lists 650,000 to 800,000 distinct CDR3 sequences, approximately 17% seen once, with roughly a tenth in the top ten. Trimming cost V 5 bases and J 6 bases, with 16 bases left between them. Per the germline V gene, CDR1 is SGHVS and CDR2 is FQNEAQ. The CDR3 is 15 amino acids. J is TRBJ2-2 and V is TRBV7-8, with D perhaps being TRBD1 or TRBD2 (5 bases each). This receptor was obtained from a man in his fifties or sixties who received an inactivated influenza vaccine. This sample comprised PBMCs from blood, obtained more than 4 days after vaccination. In DNA form, the CDR3 reads TGTGCCAGCAGCCCGAGGGGCCTGGCCTCCGGGGAGCTGTTTTTT. As protein: CASSPRGLASGELFF. Based on the CDR3 plus reference TRBV7-8 and TRBJ2-2, the full variable domain is GAGVSQSPRYKVAKRGQDVALRCDPISGHVSLFWYQQALGQGPEFLTYFQNEAQLDKSGLPSDRFFAERPEGSVSTLKIQRTQQEDSAVYLCASSPRGLASGELFFGEGSRLTVL.